This TCR beta chain was recorded in a study of neurological immune-mediated disorders. Broader study findings: The multiple sclerosis repertoire cluster was associated with no clinical or MRI feature. None of the CDR3 amino acid sequences of expanded clones recurred across subjects, suggesting private repertoires in all groups.

The germline gives CDR1 SGHRS, CDR2 YFSETQ. The CDR3 sequence is 13 residues long. With 8 bases removed from V and 0 bases from J, the gap between germline ends came to 11 bases. Stated time point: longitudinal time-point 2. Stored at -80 C, 2 million PBMCs were the source of the unsorted libraries. This clonotype was detected many times. Its antigen is not known. Synthesis of cDNA was carried out by template-switch 5'RACE. The reaction used 10-nucleotide random UMIs. TCRdb re-called the 5' RACE reads with MiXCR, one entry per CDR3 protein. The sample lists tens of thousands of distinct CDR3 sequences, 5% to 6.5% occurring once.

This TCR derives from a woman aged 60-75 years with multiple sclerosis. The sample comprised PBMCs. The chain joins TRBV5-1 to TRBJ2-5; D tentatively reads TRBD1 or TRBD2 (5 bases each). The CDR3 region is CASTGTNQETQYF. For the CDR3, the DNA is TGCGCCAGTACCGGGACGAACCAAGAGACCCAGTACTTC.